What follows describes a single TCR beta chain. Its antigen is as yet unknown. The data are from a study of T cell repertoires in cytomegalovirus infection. Study background: CMV infection plus the matching HLA type was flagged by public TCR beta signatures.

Germline CDR1 and CDR2: SQVTM and ANQGSEA. V lost 7 bases, J lost 4 bases, and 17 bases lay in between. This CDR3 has 14 amino acids. TCRdb reprocessed the reads with MiXCR, giving one entry per CDR3 protein. This table holds some 300,000 distinct CDR3 sequences, roughly a tenth found once. Whole-study results and caveats: Cumulative frequency (of public TCR beta family members) identified carriers of CMV plus the relevant HLA. CMV-specific TCR beta clonotypes restricted by HLA-C dominated the ex vivo response.

V is TRBV29-1 and J is TRBJ2-1; tentative D call: TRBD2 (7 bases). This clonotype was sampled from a human donor in good health (CMV status not recorded). Some clones in this sample may be carry-over from other donors' samples. The specimen sequenced was PBMCs. Written as DNA, the CDR3 is TGCAGCGGACTGGGGGGGGCGACTTACAATGAGCAGTTCTTC. Its translation: CSGLGGATYNEQFF.